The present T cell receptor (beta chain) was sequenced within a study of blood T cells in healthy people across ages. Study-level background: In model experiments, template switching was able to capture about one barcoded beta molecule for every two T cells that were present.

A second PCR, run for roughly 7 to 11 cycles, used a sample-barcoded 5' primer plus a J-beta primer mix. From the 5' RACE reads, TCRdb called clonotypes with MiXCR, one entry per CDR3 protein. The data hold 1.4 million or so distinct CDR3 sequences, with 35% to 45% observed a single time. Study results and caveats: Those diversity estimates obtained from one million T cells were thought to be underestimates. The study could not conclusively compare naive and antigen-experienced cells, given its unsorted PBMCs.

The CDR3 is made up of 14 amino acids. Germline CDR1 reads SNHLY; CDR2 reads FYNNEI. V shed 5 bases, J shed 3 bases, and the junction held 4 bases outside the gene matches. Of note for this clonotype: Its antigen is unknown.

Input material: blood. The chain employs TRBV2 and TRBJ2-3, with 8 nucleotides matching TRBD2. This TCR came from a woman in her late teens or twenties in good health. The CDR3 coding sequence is TGTGCCAGCAGTTGGGGACTAGTAACAGATACGCAGTATTTT. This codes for CASSWGLVTDTQYF.